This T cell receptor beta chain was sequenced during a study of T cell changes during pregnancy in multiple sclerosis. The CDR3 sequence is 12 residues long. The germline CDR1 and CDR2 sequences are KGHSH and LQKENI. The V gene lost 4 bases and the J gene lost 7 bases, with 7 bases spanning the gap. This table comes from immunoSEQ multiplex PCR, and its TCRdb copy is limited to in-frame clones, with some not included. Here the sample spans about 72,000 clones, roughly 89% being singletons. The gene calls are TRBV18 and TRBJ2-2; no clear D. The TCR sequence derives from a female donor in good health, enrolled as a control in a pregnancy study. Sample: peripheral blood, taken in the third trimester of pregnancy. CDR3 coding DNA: TGTGCCAGCTCACGAGTTCTCGGGGAGCTGTTTTTT. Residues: CASSRVLGELFF. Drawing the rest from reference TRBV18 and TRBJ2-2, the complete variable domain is NAGVMQNPRHLVRRRGQEARLRCSPMKGHSHVYWYRQLPEEGLKFMVYLQKENIIDESGMPKERFSAEFPKEGPSILRIQQVVRGDSAAYFCASSRVLGELFFGEGSRLTVL.